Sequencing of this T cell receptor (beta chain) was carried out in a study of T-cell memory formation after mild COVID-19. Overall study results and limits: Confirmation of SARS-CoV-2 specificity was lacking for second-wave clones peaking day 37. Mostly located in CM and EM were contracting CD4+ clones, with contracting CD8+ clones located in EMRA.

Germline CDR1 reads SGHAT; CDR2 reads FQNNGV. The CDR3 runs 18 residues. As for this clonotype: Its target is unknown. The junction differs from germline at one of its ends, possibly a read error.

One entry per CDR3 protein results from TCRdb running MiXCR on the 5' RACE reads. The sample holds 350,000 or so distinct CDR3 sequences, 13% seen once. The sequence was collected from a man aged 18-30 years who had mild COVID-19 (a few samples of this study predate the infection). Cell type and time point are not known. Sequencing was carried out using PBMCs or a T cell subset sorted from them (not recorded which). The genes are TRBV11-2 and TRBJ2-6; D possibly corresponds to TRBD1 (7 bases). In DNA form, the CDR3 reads TGTGCCAGCAGCAATCAGGGGGGCTTTTTCTCTGAGGCCAACGTCCTGACTTTC. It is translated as CASSNQGGFFSEANVLTF.